These 27 T cell receptor beta chains were sequenced from one sample in a study of blood T cell repertoires in COVID-19. Generated by immunoSEQ multiplex PCR, the TCRdb table keeps only in-frame clones and is missing some. The table has about 30,000 clones, around 63% seen once. The sample was peripheral blood. Every receptor here comes from a human donor in a cohort sampled during active COVID-19.

J is TRBJ2-2 and V is TRBV9; 10 bases map to TRBD2. Per the germline V gene, CDR1 is SGDLS and CDR2 is YYNGEE. V shed 0 bases and J 5 bases; nucleotides not matched to a gene: 10. The CDR3 has 18 residues. The CDR3, as DNA: TGTGCCAGCAGCGTAGGACCCCAGCGGGAGGGTTATACCGGGGAGCTGTTTTTT. As protein: CASSVGPQREGYTGELFF.

As regards this clone: Other DNA sequences in this specimen translate into the identical CDR3. The chain uses TRBV6-6 and TRBJ2-5; D is ambiguous. V lost 3 bases and J lost 5, with 4 bases in between. The length of the CDR3 is 11 residues. Germline lookup yields CDR1 MNHNY and CDR2 SVGAGI (reference sequence). CDR3 protein: CASSYLETQYF. CDR3 DNA: TGTGCCAGCAGTTATCTGGAGACCCAGTACTTC.

This chain connects TRBV6-6 to TRBJ2-2, with 9 bases identical to TRBD2. The germline gives CDR1 MNHNY, CDR2 SVGAGI (reference sequence). V shed 5 bases, J shed 6 bases, and the junction held 10 bases outside the gene matches. The CDR3 covers 16 residues. The CDR3 loop is CASSLLPGGGAGELFF. The CDR3 DNA follows: TGTGCCAGCAGTCTCCTCCCTGGCGGGGGGGCCGGGGAGCTGTTTTTT.

The V gene is TRBV7-2, the J gene TRBJ2-7; TRBD2 is a possible D gene (6 bases). This CDR3 has 15 amino acids. V was trimmed by 1 base and J by 3 bases, leaving 13 bases between them. Germline CDR1 is SGHTA and CDR2 is FQGNSA. CDR3 DNA: TGTGCCAGCAGCTTAGGGGCTATCGGGAGCTACGAGCAGTACTTC. This sequence encodes CASSLGAIGSYEQYF.

The V call is TRBV12-3 or TRBV12-4, the J call TRBJ1-2, with 10 bases matching TRBD1. The CDR3 consists of 13 residues. The ends lost 6 bases at V and 7 bases at J; junction bases unmatched: 5. CDR3 DNA: TGTGCCAGCAGCAGGACAGGGGGAGGTGGCTACACCTTC. Translated: CASSRTGGGGYTF.

V gene TRBV6-5 combines with J gene TRBJ2-1; 11 bases are shared with TRBD2. Germline V CDR1 and CDR2: MNHEY, SVGAGI. V dropped 6 bases and J dropped 3; count of bases not matched to a gene: 4. The CDR3 consists of 15 residues. For the CDR3, the DNA is TGTGCCAGCAGGGGACTAGCGGATATCTACAATGAGCAGTTCTTC. Residues: CASRGLADIYNEQFF.

The chain is built from TRBV27 and TRBJ1-1; 7 positions agree with TRBD1. The CDR3 consists of 18 residues. CDR1 and CDR2 from the germline V gene are MNHEY and SMNVEV (reference sequence). Trimming took 3 bases from V and 4 from J; bases not matched to a gene: 17. CDR3 region: CASSFYFRQGGASTEAFF. CDR3 coding DNA: TGTGCCAGCAGTTTTTACTTCCGACAGGGTGGAGCTTCCACTGAAGCTTTCTTT.

The gene calls are TRBV27 and TRBJ1-2, with D unclear. This CDR3 spans 13 amino acids. Trimming removed 0 bases at V and 3 bases at J, with 5 bases between. Germline V gene lookup returns CDR1 MNHEY and CDR2 SMNVEV (reference sequence). CDR3 region: CASSLSADYGYTF. CDR3 in DNA: TGTGCCAGCAGTTTATCGGCGGACTATGGCTACACCTTC.

The chain is built from TRBV11-2 and TRBJ2-1; TRBD2 agrees at 11 bases. This CDR3 comprises 16 residues. Germline loops: CDR1 SGHAT, CDR2 FQNNGV. J lost 0 bases, V lost 5 bases, and 3 bases had no gene match. The DNA of the CDR3 is TGTGCCAGCAGCCCAGGGACTAGCGGCTCCTACAATGAGCAGTTCTTC. Its protein is CASSPGTSGSYNEQFF.

This clone was counted a few times. The chain couples TRBV2 to TRBJ2-7, with TRBD1 identical over 8 bases. Germline V gene data show CDR1 as SNHLY and CDR2 as FYNNEI. CDR3 size: 14 residues. The trim removed 6 bases at V and 1 base at J, leaving 5 bases unmatched. The chain's CDR3 is CASRGQGISYEQYF. The CDR3 region has the DNA TGTGCCAGCAGAGGACAGGGTATATCCTACGAGCAGTACTTC.

This clone was seen a few times. DNA for the CDR3: TGTGCCAGCAGCCTCGGCGGGACTAGCGGCCCCCAAGAGACCCAGTACTTC. The encoded protein is CASSLGGTSGPQETQYF. J is TRBJ2-5 and V is TRBV7-9, with TRBD2 matching over 11 bases. Germline V CDR1 and CDR2: SEHNR, FQNEAQ (reference sequence). The trim removed 5 bases at V and 1 base at J, leaving 9 bases unmatched. There are 17 residues in the CDR3.

In nucleotides, the CDR3 is TGTGCCAGCAGCTTAGGACCCGGGGGGTACGAGCAGTACTTC. Protein product: CASSLGPGGYEQYF. V and J are TRBV7-2 and TRBJ2-7; TRBD2 aligns across 7 bases. Germline CDR1 reads SGHTA; CDR2 reads FQGNSA. The trim removed 1 base at V and 4 bases at J, leaving 4 bases unmatched. The CDR3 is made up of 14 amino acids.

V and J are TRBV6-4 and TRBJ1-4, with TRBD1 matching 9 bases. Per germline, CDR1 MRHNA and CDR2 SNTAGT. The V segment lost 6 bases and the J segment 7 bases; nucleotides outside the gene matches: 15. This CDR3 comprises 17 residues. CDR3 nucleotides: TGTGCCAGCAGCAGGACAGGGGACGTGTTGTGGGGTGAAAAACTGTTTTTT. This encodes CASSRTGDVLWGEKLFF.

The V gene is TRBV29-1, the J gene TRBJ2-3; D remains ambiguous. Looked up from germline, CDR1 is SQVTM and CDR2 is ANQGSEA. The CDR3 sequence is 12 residues long. The V end lost 6 bases, the J end lost 3 bases, and 10 bases lay between the germline ends. In DNA, the CDR3 is TGCAGCGTCTTGCAAGAGACAGATACGCAGTATTTT. This encodes CSVLQETDTQYF.

The chain recombines TRBV27 with TRBJ1-5, with 8 bases identical to TRBD1. The junction had 11 bases not matched to a gene; V was cut back by 4 bases and J by 0 bases. The CDR3 sequence is 18 residues long. Germline V lookup: CDR1 MNHEY, CDR2 SMNVEV (reference sequence). The chain's CDR3 is CASSSLAGRGLSNQPQHF. The DNA for the CDR3 is TGTGCCAGCAGTTCCCTCGCGGGCAGGGGGCTTAGCAATCAGCCCCAGCATTTT.

The genes are TRBV7-7 and TRBJ2-3; the match to TRBD2 covers 8 bases. The CDR3 contains 16 residues. CDR1 is SSHAT, CDR2 FNYEAQ, per germline (reference sequence). The ends lost 5 bases at V and 0 bases at J; junction bases unmatched: 7. The DNA of the CDR3 is TGTGCCAGCAGCCCCCTTAGCGGGGCTAGCACAGATACGCAGTATTTT. This codes for CASSPLSGASTDTQYF.

The V and J genes are TRBV5-1 and TRBJ2-5, with D perhaps matching TRBD1 (5 bases). Deletions cut 0 bases from V and 8 bases from J, with 14 bases between. The CDR3 contains 14 residues. Germline V gene lookup returns CDR1 SGHRS and CDR2 YFSETQ. CDR3 sequence: CASSLGTGTGTQYF. The CDR3 bases are TGCGCCAGCAGCTTGGGAACAGGTACCGGTACCCAGTACTTC.

This chain links TRBV6-2 or TRBV6-3 with TRBJ1-4; D gene unclear. Germline assignment: CDR1 MNHEY and CDR2 SVGEGT. The CDR3 totals 15 residues. Trimming cost V 2 bases and J 2 bases, with 9 bases left between them. The CDR3: CASSYAGSTNEKLFF. The DNA for the CDR3 is TGTGCCAGCAGTTACGCGGGGAGCACTAATGAAAAACTGTTTTTT.

V is TRBV7-2 and J is TRBJ2-3, with 15 nucleotides matching TRBD2. The CDR3 runs to 14 residues. V shed 3 bases and J 9 bases; nucleotides not matched to a gene: 1. CDR1 SGHTA and CDR2 FQGNSA come from the germline V gene. The DNA for the CDR3 is TGTGCCAGCAGCTTCGGGACTAGCGGGAGGACGCAGTATTTT. Residues: CASSFGTSGRTQYF.

This clone was picked up one time. The gene calls are TRBV10-3 and TRBJ1-4; 7 bases align to TRBD1. CDR1 and CDR2 from the germline V gene are ENHRY and SYGVKD. J lost 8 bases, V lost 6 bases, and 6 bases had no gene match. The CDR3 extends over 13 amino acids. CDR3 sequence: CAIRRDSKEKLFF. In DNA, the CDR3 is TGTGCCATCAGACGGGACAGTAAAGAAAAACTGTTTTTT.

The chain employs TRBV11-1 and TRBJ2-2; D is perhaps TRBD1 (6 bases). The germline gives CDR1 SGHAT, CDR2 FQDESV (reference sequence). The CDR3 is 16 residues long. V lost 4 bases and J lost 6, with 18 bases in between. The CDR3 DNA is TGTGCCAGCAGCTCCCTTAAGGGGGTGTCCCCCGGGGAGCTGTTTTTT. It yields the protein CASSSLKGVSPGELFF.

This rearrangement joins TRBV4-3 to TRBJ2-1, with 7 nucleotides matching TRBD2. There are 16 residues in the CDR3. V shed 6 bases and J 8 bases; nucleotides not matched to a gene: 16. Per the germline V gene, CDR1 is LGHNA and CDR2 is YSLEER. The DNA for the CDR3 is TGCGCCAGCAGTCCGTCAAGTGGGAGGGCGGCATATGAGCAGTTCTTC. Translation gives CASSPSSGRAAYEQFF.

The gene calls are TRBV5-5 and TRBJ2-7, with D maybe TRBD1 (7 bases). The CDR3 runs to 17 residues. Germline V gene data show CDR1 as SGHKS and CDR2 as YYEKEE (reference sequence). Deletions cut 0 bases from V and 0 bases from J, with 16 bases between. The CDR3 spells CASSLAQAGGSSYEQYF. DNA of the CDR3: TGTGCCAGCAGCTTGGCCCAGGCAGGGGGGAGCTCCTACGAGCAGTACTTC. The full variable domain, its missing parts supplied by reference TRBV5-5 and TRBJ2-7, is DAGVTQSPTHLIKTRGQQVTLRCSPISGHKSVSWYQQVLGQGPQFIFQYYEKEERGRGNFPDRFSARQFPNYSSELNVNALLLGDSALYLCASSLAQAGGSSYEQYFGPGTRLTVT.

The CDR3 nucleotides are TGTGCCAGCAGCAAGGCTAGCGGGGGATACACAGATACGCAGTATTTT. This codes for CASSKASGGYTDTQYF. The rearrangement joins TRBV7-2 to TRBJ2-3; 10 bases are shared with TRBD2. Germline CDR1 reads SGHTA; CDR2 reads FQGNSA. The CDR3 has 16 amino acids. Germline trimming cut 5 bases from V and 2 bases from J; bases unmatched to any gene: 7.

This rearrangement joins TRBV5-6 to TRBJ2-7, with 10 nucleotides matching TRBD1. Germline V CDR1 and CDR2: SGHDT, YYEEEE. The J segment lost 5 bases and the V segment lost 4 bases, leaving 6 bases of the junction unmatched. The CDR3 extends over 14 amino acids. This chain's CDR3 is CASSPGQGLNEQYF. DNA of the CDR3: TGTGCCAGCAGCCCGGGACAGGGGTTAAACGAGCAGTACTTC. The whole variable domain, remainder taken from reference TRBV5-6 and TRBJ2-7, is DAGVTQSPTHLIKTRGQQVTLRCSPKSGHDTVSWYQQALGQGPQFIFQYYEEEERQRGNFPDRFSGHQFPNYSSELNVNALLLGDSALYLCASSPGQGLNEQYFGPGTRLTVT.

This clone showed up just a few times. This chain uses TRBV12-5 with TRBJ2-7, with TRBD1 identical over 9 bases. The germline V gene has CDR1 LGHNT and CDR2 FRNRAP. The trim removed 0 bases at V and 0 bases at J, leaving 6 bases unmatched. This CDR3 is 17 amino acids long. The DNA for the CDR3 is TGTGCTAGTGGTTTGGTACTCAGACAGGGGGTCTCCTACGAGCAGTACTTC. This sequence encodes CASGLVLRQGVSYEQYF.

This chain links TRBV5-6 with TRBJ1-2; D may be TRBD1 (5 bases). The V and J ends lost 4 bases and 8 bases respectively, with 18 bases between them. The CDR3 contains 14 residues. CDR1 SGHDT and CDR2 YYEEEE come from the germline V gene. The CDR3 spells CASSPGGIVKGYTF. CDR3 nucleotides: TGTGCCAGCAGCCCCGGGGGAATCGTTAAAGGCTACACCTTC.